The TCR beta chain under discussion was sequenced for a study of blood T cells in healthy people across ages. Points from the study as a whole: Estimated diversity across one million T cells was deemed an underestimate. Long-lived and aged donors differed, with more naive CD4+ cells and higher diversity in the long-lived.

The sample providers were healthy Caucasian people from Russia, aged roughly 6 to 90. Regarding this clonotype: Its target is not known. Just one base apart from a much larger clone, this may be a read error.

CDR1 is DFQATT, CDR2 SNEGSKA, per germline (reference sequence). Germline trimming cut 3 bases from V and 0 bases from J; bases unmatched to any gene: 12. The CDR3 length is 17 residues. Primers used in a second PCR of about 6 to 11 cycles were a sample-barcoded 5' primer and a J-beta primer mix. A tag from a template-switch adaptor with 12 random nucleotides marked each cDNA molecule. TCRdb ran MiXCR on the 5' RACE reads and lists one entry per CDR3 protein. The sample has fewer than 2,000,000 distinct CDR3 sequences; roughly 32% are singletons. Material for sequencing was blood. V gene TRBV20-1 combines with J gene TRBJ2-7; 9 nucleotides match TRBD2. The origin of this receptor is a woman in her twenties or thirties in good health. This chain's CDR3 is CSASASLGGGGSYEQYF. CDR3 DNA sequence: TGCAGTGCTAGTGCGTCGTTGGGCGGGGGGGGCTCCTACGAGCAGTACTTC.